A selection of T cell receptor beta chains follows, all from one sample in a study of blood T cell repertoires in COVID-19. The repertoire was sequenced with immunoSEQ multiplex PCR; TCRdb's copy has only in-frame clones and lacks some. The repertoire holds some 250,000 clones, 80% to 85% seen once, with about 3.2% in the top ten. What was sequenced was peripheral blood. These receptor sequences come from a woman aged 60 to 75 with active or convalescent COVID-19. CDR3s include the opening cysteine and the closing phenylalanine or tryptophan. The D gene is left open where the match is weak. A clone size is listed for some rows: how often the clone was seen (once, few, many), or a class if it is expanded.

d_call clone_size j_call v_call cdr3_aa cdr3_nt
NA NA TRBJ1-1 TRBV5-5 CASSFTDSMNTEAFF TGTGCCAGCAGCTTCACGGACAGCATGAACACTGAAGCTTTCTTT
TRBD1 NA TRBJ2-3 TRBV5-4 CASSDRDRVFRDTQYF TGTGCCAGCAGCGACCGGGACAGGGTATTTAGGGATACGCAGTATTTT
NA few TRBJ1-5 TRBV10-3 CAISADRSQPQHF TGTGCCATCAGCGCCGACAGAAGCCAGCCCCAGCATTTT
NA few TRBJ2-3 TRBV6-5 CASSYGTPAGTQYF TGTGCCAGCAGTTACGGGACTCCCGCCGGTACGCAGTATTTT
TRBD1 NA TRBJ1-3 TRBV11-2 CASSLERTGPSSGNTIYF TGTGCCAGCAGCTTAGAAAGGACAGGCCCCAGCTCTGGAAACACCATATATTTT
NA NA TRBJ1-3 TRBV4-1 CASSQDLRGSGNTIYF TGCGCCAGCAGCCAAGATCTGCGGGGCTCTGGAAACACCATATATTTT
NA NA TRBJ1-1 TRBV25-1 CASSEYQEGRTEAFF TGTGCCAGCAGTGAATATCAGGAGGGCCGTACTGAAGCTTTCTTT
NA NA TRBJ1-2 TRBV6-5 CASSYSTGGRYTF TGTGCCAGCAGTTACTCGACAGGAGGTCGCTACACCTTC
TRBD1 NA TRBJ1-6 TRBV7-9 CASSFGTDNSPLHF TGTGCCAGCAGCTTTGGGACAGACAATTCACCCCTCCACTTT
NA few TRBJ2-1 TRBV11-2 CASRAGFSSYNEQFF TGTGCCAGCAGAGCAGGGTTTAGCTCCTACAATGAGCAGTTCTTC
NA NA TRBJ1-2 TRBV21-1 CASSRYRGRGVGYTF TGTGCCAGCAGCAGGTACAGGGGGCGCGGAGTTGGCTACACCTTC
TRBD2 NA TRBJ2-5 TRBV9 CASSEKEGGGQETQYF TGTGCCAGCAGCGAAAAAGAGGGCGGGGGGCAAGAGACCCAGTACTTC
NA NA TRBJ1-1 TRBV5-1 CASSLQGNTEAFF TGCGCCAGCAGCTTGCAGGGTAACACTGAAGCTTTCTTT
NA few TRBJ1-5 TRBV19 CASSSSQTAPNQPQHF TGTGCCAGTAGTTCATCCCAGACAGCGCCTAATCAGCCCCAGCATTTT
NA NA TRBJ2-2 TRBV6-6 CASSPPLRRLLGTGELFF TGTGCCAGCAGTCCGCCGCTCCGCCGACTACTAGGGACCGGGGAGCTGTTTTTT
NA few TRBJ1-4 TRBV12-3/TRBV12-4 CASSPSEKLFF TGTGCCAGCAGTCCCAGTGAAAAACTGTTTTTT
TRBD1 NA TRBJ2-5 TRBV9 CASSSGQGAQETQYF TGTGCCAGCAGCTCGGGACAGGGGGCCCAAGAGACCCAGTACTTC
TRBD1 NA TRBJ2-1 TRBV7-7 CASSSDRGSEYEQFF TGTGCTAGCAGCTCCGACAGGGGCTCGGAATATGAGCAGTTCTTC
TRBD1 NA TRBJ1-5 TRBV2 CASSGRQGNQPQHF TGTGCCAGCAGTGGAAGACAGGGGAATCAGCCCCAGCATTTT
NA once TRBJ2-3 TRBV2 CASRLDSLYF TGTGCCAGCAGACTGGACAGTCTGTATTTT
TRBD1 few TRBJ1-6 TRBV10-3 CAIRAQGYNSPLHF TGTGCCATCAGAGCACAGGGGTATAATTCACCCCTCCACTTT
NA NA TRBJ1-4 TRBV30 CAWRGRANEKLFF TGTGCCTGGAGGGGCAGGGCTAATGAAAAACTGTTTTTT
TRBD1 once TRBJ1-4 TRBV9 CASSELPGQGSEKLFF TGTGCCAGCAGCGAGCTTCCGGGACAGGGGAGTGAAAAACTGTTTTTT
NA NA TRBJ2-4 TRBV5-1 CASSLVGAAKNIQYF TGCGCCAGCAGCTTGGTAGGGGCAGCCAAAAACATTCAGTACTTC
TRBD1 once TRBJ1-1 TRBV5-1 CASSYEIQGGNTEAFF TGCGCCAGCAGTTATGAAATACAGGGGGGGAACACTGAAGCTTTCTTT
TRBD2 NA TRBJ2-7 TRBV9 CASSVAPSGGGTYEQYF TGTGCCAGCAGCGTAGCTCCTAGCGGGGGTGGGACCTACGAGCAGTACTTC
TRBD2 NA TRBJ2-7 TRBV3-1/TRBV3-2 CASSLAGRGHEQYF TGTGCCAGCAGCCTCGCCGGGAGGGGCCACGAGCAGTACTTC
NA few TRBJ2-3 TRBV7-8 CASSLEGRGGTDTQYF TGTGCCAGCAGCTTGGAGGGAAGGGGTGGCACAGATACGCAGTATTTT
NA NA TRBJ1-5 TRBV6-6 CASSYSISRHNQPQHF TGTGCCAGCAGTTACTCTATATCGCGTCACAATCAGCCCCAGCATTTT
TRBD2 once TRBJ2-1 TRBV10-3 CAISESDAGLAGGQQFF TGTGCCATCAGTGAGTCTGACGCGGGACTAGCGGGGGGGCAGCAGTTCTTC
NA NA TRBJ1-4 TRBV27 CASSWGGKLFF TGTGCCAGCAGTTGGGGGGGAAAACTGTTTTTT
NA NA TRBJ1-2 TRBV5-6 CASSSGRGYTF TGTGCCAGCAGCTCAGGGCGGGGCTACACCTTC
NA NA TRBJ1-2 TRBV18 CASSPRTGGGDGYTF TGTGCCAGCTCACCACGGACGGGTGGAGGCGATGGCTACACCTTC
NA few TRBJ1-1 TRBV10-2 CASSDGGVRNTEAFF TGCGCCAGCAGTGATGGCGGGGTCAGGAACACTGAAGCTTTCTTT
TRBD2 NA TRBJ2-5 TRBV7-9 CASSLLERGVLETQYF TGTGCCAGCAGCCTCCTCGAGCGGGGGGTTTTAGAGACCCAGTACTTC
NA NA TRBJ2-7 TRBV7-2 CASSLVAGRQYEQYF TGTGCCAGCAGCTTAGTGGCAGGGAGGCAATACGAGCAGTACTTC
NA NA TRBJ1-2 TRBV5-1 CASSFPDSSYGYTF TGCGCCAGCAGCTTCCCGGACAGCTCCTATGGCTACACCTTC
NA NA TRBJ2-7 TRBV27 CASSLSAGYEQYF TGTGCCAGCAGTTTATCTGCGGGGTACGAGCAGTACTTC
TRBD1 many TRBJ2-2 TRBV5-1 CASSDTGTASTGELFF TGCGCCAGCAGCGACACCGGGACAGCCTCCACCGGGGAGCTGTTTTTT
TRBD1 NA TRBJ1-6 TRBV7-2 CASSLATGLDRASYNSPLHF TGTGCCAGCAGCTTAGCCACAGGCCTCGACAGGGCGTCCTATAATTCACCCCTCCACTTT
TRBD1 NA TRBJ2-7 TRBV7-9 CASSLEGAVYEQYF TGTGCCAGCAGCTTAGAGGGGGCTGTCTACGAGCAGTACTTC
TRBD2 NA TRBJ2-5 TRBV13 CASSFGGRPQYF TGTGCCAGCAGCTTTGGCGGGAGACCCCAGTACTTC
TRBD1 NA TRBJ1-4 TRBV9 CASSVLQGSNEKLFF TGTGCCAGCAGCGTTCTACAGGGGTCTAATGAAAAACTGTTTTTT
NA once TRBJ1-1 TRBV5-1 CASSSDSYEAFF TGCGCCAGCAGCAGTGACAGTTATGAAGCTTTCTTT
NA NA TRBJ1-6 TRBV19 CASRGGSSYNSPLHF TGTGCCAGCCGGGGGGGGAGCTCCTATAATTCACCCCTCCACTTT